This passage covers 21 T cell receptor beta chains from one sample sequenced in a study of radiation and T cells in renal cell carcinoma (dated by TCRdb to 2018 to 2020). The sample's time point label, in plain terms: blood 2 weeks post-SBRT. The treatment or condition label of this sample denotes: 15 Gy SBRT to primary tumor, nephrectomy 4 weeks later. Library creation used the immunoSEQ multiplex PCR assay. TCRdb took this table from immuneACCESS and kept in-frame rearrangements with V and J called. Such tables lack part of the clones; where checked against another copy, unresolved V genes explain under half of the gap, and the rest is unexplained. The sample table lists 120,000 or so clones, roughly four fifths of them with a count of one. The ten largest clones add up to roughly 6% of the sample. The specimen was blood, collected from a patient whose treatment included radiotherapy and nephrectomy. The receptors come from a man aged 45-60 years with renal cell carcinoma.

This rearrangement joins TRBV6-1 to TRBJ1-2; D gene uncertain. The CDR3 contains 15 residues. V was clipped by 1 base and J by 2 bases, with 11 bases between them. CDR1 and CDR2 (germline): MNHNS, SASEGT. CDR3 region: CASSEGPTQNYGYTF. The DNA of the CDR3 is TGTGCCAGCAGTGAAGGACCGACTCAAAACTATGGCTACACCTTC.

This chain joins TRBV5-1 and TRBJ2-5; D is tentatively TRBD1 or TRBD2 (6 bases each). The length of the CDR3 is 15 residues. CDR1 is SGHRS, CDR2 YFSETQ, per germline. V was trimmed by 5 bases and J by 4 bases, leaving 18 bases between them. CDR3 in amino acids: CASRPLGGGRETQYF. The CDR3 DNA reads as TGCGCCAGCAGACCATTAGGAGGGGGGCGAGAGACCCAGTACTTC. Full variable domain (missing parts from reference TRBV5-1 and TRBJ2-5): KAGVTQTPRYLIKTRGQQVTLSCSPISGHRSVSWYQQTPGQGLQFLFEYFSETQRNKGNFPGRFSGRQFSNSRSEMNVSTLELGDSALYLCASRPLGGGRETQYFGPGTRLLVL.

The chain combines TRBV4-2 with TRBJ2-1, with D perhaps matching TRBD1 (6 bases). In germline, CDR1 is LGHNA, CDR2 YNFKEQ. V was pared by 2 bases and J by 0 bases, with 8 bases between. This CDR3 is built from 15 residues. The CDR3 region is CASSQTGSSYNEQFF. The CDR3 DNA follows: TGTGCCAGCAGCCAAACAGGGAGCTCCTACAATGAGCAGTTCTTC.

This clone was seen just once. The genes are TRBV19 and TRBJ2-3; tentatively, D is TRBD2 (5 bases). Trimming pared 2 bases from V and 0 bases from J, leaving 6 bases between. Germline V gene lookup returns CDR1 LNHDA and CDR2 SQIVND (reference sequence). The CDR3 has 14 residues. The CDR3 nucleotides read TGTGCCAGTAGTATACCGGGAAGCACAGATACGCAGTATTTT. Translated, it gives CASSIPGSTDTQYF.

This chain joins TRBV11-2 and TRBJ2-4, with D perhaps matching TRBD1 or TRBD2 (5 bases each). V was clipped by 6 bases and J by 3 bases, with 12 bases between them. This CDR3 is 14 amino acids long. From germline, CDR1 is SGHAT and CDR2 FQNNGV. CDR3 bases: TGTGCCAGCAGGAACCGGGGCGGCAAAAACATTCAGTACTTC. The encoded protein is CASRNRGGKNIQYF.

The gene calls are TRBV27 and TRBJ1-5; D remains unclear. The CDR3 contains 14 residues. Germline values: CDR1 MNHEY, CDR2 SMNVEV (reference sequence). Trimming cost V 8 bases and J 6 bases, with 17 bases left between them. The CDR3 DNA sequence: TGTGCCAGCGGGTCGGCAGGTCCCGGTCAGCCCCAGCATTTT. Its protein product is CASGSAGPGQPQHF.

The chain employs TRBV6-1 and TRBJ2-1, with TRBD2 identical over 11 bases. This CDR3 has 19 amino acids. Germline V gene sequence: CDR1 MNHNS, CDR2 SASEGT. V dropped 3 bases and J dropped 0; count of bases not matched to a gene: 10. CDR3 protein: CASSERRLAGPGSYNEQFF. CDR3 DNA sequence: TGTGCCAGCAGTGAGCGGAGACTAGCGGGACCAGGCTCCTACAATGAGCAGTTCTTC.

This rearrangement joins TRBV7-9 to TRBJ2-5; perhaps TRBD1 as D (6 bases). Germline CDR1 SEHNR, CDR2 FQNEAQ (reference sequence). This CDR3 has 15 residues. V lost 6 bases to trimming and J lost 2 bases, with 16 bases between them. CDR3 residues: CASSSSRDIQETQYF. DNA of the CDR3: TGTGCCAGCAGTTCGAGCCGGGACATTCAAGAGACCCAGTACTTC.

The rearrangement links TRBV11-2 to TRBJ1-1; D uncertain. The CDR3 sequence is 12 residues long. Trimming cost V 2 bases and J 8 bases, with 9 bases left between them. Germline V CDR1 and CDR2: SGHAT, FQNNGV. The CDR3 region has the DNA TGTGCCAGCAGCTTATGGGTCACAGAAGCTTTCTTT. This sequence encodes CASSLWVTEAFF.

The chain carries TRBV6-5 and TRBJ1-4; D is possibly TRBD1 (5 bases). The V gene lost 6 bases and the J gene lost 5 bases, with 10 bases spanning the gap. CDR1 and CDR2 from the germline V gene are MNHEY and SVGAGI. The CDR3 runs 13 residues. The CDR3 is CASRWDGNEKLFF. The CDR3 nucleotides read TGTGCCAGCAGGTGGGACGGCAATGAAAAACTGTTTTTT.

The chain couples TRBV9 to TRBJ2-2; TRBD2 matches 14 bases. This CDR3 region has 17 residues. Germline V gene lookup returns CDR1 SGDLS and CDR2 YYNGEE. V dropped 4 bases and J dropped 4; count of bases not matched to a gene: 6. The CDR3 nucleotides read TGTGCCAGCAGCCCGGGGACTAGCGGGAGTCTCACCGGGGAGCTGTTTTTT. Its translation is CASSPGTSGSLTGELFF.

The chain recombines TRBV10-2 with TRBJ1-5, with D unclear. V lost 3 bases to trimming and J lost 2 bases, with 8 bases between them. The CDR3 contains 14 residues. CDR1 is WSHSY, CDR2 SAAADI, per germline. In nucleotides, the CDR3 is TGCGCCAGCAGTGATCGAGGGCGCAATCAGCCCCAGCATTTT. This gives the protein CASSDRGRNQPQHF.

The chain recombines TRBV7-2 with TRBJ2-4; D is undetermined. Trimming took off 2 bases at V and 7 bases at J, with 12 bases between the two ends. Germline assignment: CDR1 SGHTA and CDR2 FQGNSA. The CDR3 is made up of 14 amino acids. CDR3 sequence: CASSLMGNANIQYF. CDR3 coding DNA: TGTGCCAGCAGCTTAATGGGGAACGCGAACATTCAGTACTTC.

The J gene is TRBJ1-6, the V gene TRBV7-2; D might be TRBD1 (5 bases). V lost 2 bases and J 9 bases, leaving 14 bases between the germline ends. Germline CDR1 reads SGHTA; CDR2 reads FQGNSA. The CDR3 runs 15 residues. The CDR3 is CASSLQGGRSSPLHF. The CDR3 bases are TGTGCCAGCAGCTTACAGGGAGGTAGGAGTTCACCCCTCCACTTT.

V and J are TRBV7-9 and TRBJ1-1, with D possibly matching TRBD1 (6 bases). The CDR3 is 13 residues long. V lost 3 bases and J 5 bases, leaving 10 bases between the germline ends. Germline V gene data show CDR1 as SEHNR and CDR2 as FQNEAQ (reference sequence). CDR3 coding DNA: TGTGCCAGCAGCTTTTCAGGGGTTACTGAAGCTTTCTTT. It encodes CASSFSGVTEAFF.

V and J are TRBV7-6 and TRBJ1-1; D possibly corresponds to TRBD1 (6 bases). From germline, CDR1 is SGHVS and CDR2 FNYEAQ. With 1 base removed from V and 6 bases from J, the gap between germline ends came to 15 bases. CDR3 length: 15 residues. The CDR3 sequence: CASSLVGGRQAEAFF. CDR3 DNA sequence: TGTGCCAGCAGCTTAGTTGGGGGACGACAGGCTGAAGCTTTCTTT.

This clone was recorded only once. The chain employs TRBV5-1 and TRBJ2-3, with D uncertain. V was pared by 5 bases and J by 6 bases, with 13 bases between. Germline values: CDR1 SGHRS, CDR2 YFSETQ. The CDR3 contains 13 residues. The CDR3 DNA sequence: TGCGCCAGCAGGTCCGATAATGCGGATACGCAGTATTTT. It specifies CASRSDNADTQYF.

This clone has a single count. The rearrangement joins TRBV5-1 to TRBJ2-1, with 8 bases matching TRBD2. This CDR3 region has 17 residues. CDR1 is SGHRS, CDR2 YFSETQ, per germline. Losses at the gene ends were 3 bases for V and 9 bases for J; bases not matched to a gene: 17. CDR3 loop: CASSSDSFRGGRVEQFF. CDR3 DNA sequence: TGCGCCAGCAGCTCGGATTCCTTCCGGGGGGGCCGGGTTGAGCAGTTCTTC.

The chain joins TRBV28 to TRBJ2-2, with TRBD2 matching 8 bases. V lost 3 bases, J lost 6 bases, and 12 bases stayed unmatched. The CDR3 runs to 17 residues. The germline gives CDR1 MDHEN, CDR2 SYDVKM. In nucleotides, the CDR3 is TGTGCCAGCAGTTTCGACGCGGGGGGTCTTTTCGCCGGGGAGCTGTTTTTT. Translated: CASSFDAGGLFAGELFF.

The gene calls are TRBV27 and TRBJ1-4; 10 bases are a match to TRBD1. There are 15 residues in the CDR3. V gave up 3 bases and J gave up 7 bases; unmatched junction bases: 5. Germline V lookup: CDR1 MNHEY, CDR2 SMNVEV (reference sequence). CDR3 sequence reads: CASSFRQGAGEKLFF. The CDR3 DNA reads as TGTGCCAGCAGTTTCCGACAGGGGGCAGGTGAAAAACTGTTTTTT.

J is TRBJ2-7 and V is TRBV5-4, with 12 bases that match TRBD2. The length of the CDR3 is 15 residues. V shed 2 bases, J shed 4 bases, and the junction held 4 bases outside the gene matches. The germline V gene has CDR1 SGHNT and CDR2 YYREEE (reference sequence). The CDR3 DNA reads as TGTGCCAGCAGCTTATTGACTAGCGGGGGTTACGAGCAGTACTTC. Residues: CASSLLTSGGYEQYF.